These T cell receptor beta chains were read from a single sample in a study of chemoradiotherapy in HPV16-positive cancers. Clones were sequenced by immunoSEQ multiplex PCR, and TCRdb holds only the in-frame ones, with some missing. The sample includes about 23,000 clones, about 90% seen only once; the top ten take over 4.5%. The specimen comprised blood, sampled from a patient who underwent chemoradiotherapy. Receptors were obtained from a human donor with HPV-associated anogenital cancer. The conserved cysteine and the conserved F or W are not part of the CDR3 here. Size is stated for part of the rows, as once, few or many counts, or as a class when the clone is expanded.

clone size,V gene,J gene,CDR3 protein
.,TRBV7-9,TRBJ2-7,ASMRRGGSEQY
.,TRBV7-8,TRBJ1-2,ASSSQGGSSFGYT
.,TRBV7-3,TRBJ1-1,ASSSQGPNTEAF
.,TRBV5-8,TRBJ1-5,ASSSGTVNQPQH
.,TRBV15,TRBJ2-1,ATSRGSSGGAYNEQF
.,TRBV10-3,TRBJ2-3,AIRLTGDTDTQY
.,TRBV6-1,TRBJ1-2,ASREGHSPAYGYT
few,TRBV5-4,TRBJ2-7,ASSLRSGSSEQY
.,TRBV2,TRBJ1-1,ASSEFSGGRTEAF
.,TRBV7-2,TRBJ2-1,ASSRRLAQRYNEQF
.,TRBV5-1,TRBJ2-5,ASSPLAAQETQY
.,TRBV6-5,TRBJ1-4,ASSYGTGFTNEKLF
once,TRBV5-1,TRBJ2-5,ASSPPGMGTARATQY
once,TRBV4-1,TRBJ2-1,ASSQEGLAVNEQF
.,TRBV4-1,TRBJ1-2,ASSQDSRANYGYT
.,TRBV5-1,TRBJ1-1,ASSQEGGAVTEAF
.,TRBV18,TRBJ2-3,ASSGSDTQY
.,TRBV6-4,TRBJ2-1,ASSGQPYNEQF
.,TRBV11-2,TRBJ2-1,ASSLGRSPPYNEQF
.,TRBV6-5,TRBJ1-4,ASSLTEGNEKLF
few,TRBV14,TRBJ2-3,ASSQGARSVTQY
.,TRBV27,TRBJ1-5,ASSLSWSNQPQH
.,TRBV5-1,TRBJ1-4,ASSPAFGVGNEKLF
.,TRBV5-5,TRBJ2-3,ASSQLAGGSSQY
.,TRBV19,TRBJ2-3,ASSIVDNTQY
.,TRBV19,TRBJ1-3,ASKQSRGTGNTIY
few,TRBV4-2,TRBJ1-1,ASSGRGWSTEAF
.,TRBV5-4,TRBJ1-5,ASSLQGDNQPQH
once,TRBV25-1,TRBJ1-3,ASSGGAGNTIY
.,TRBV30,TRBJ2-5,AWGSPGQQY
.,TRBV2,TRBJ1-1,ASSQQGRGEAF
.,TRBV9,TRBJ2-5,ASSVAIGGQETQY
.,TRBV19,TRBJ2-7,ASSDQGSSYEQY
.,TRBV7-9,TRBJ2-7,ASSSLYEQY
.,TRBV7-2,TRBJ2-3,ASSFPRGGAGESTDTQY
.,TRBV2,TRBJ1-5,ASSENTVFH
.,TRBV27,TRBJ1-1,ASSTLIGGRTEAF
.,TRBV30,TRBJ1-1,AWSDSGVTEAF
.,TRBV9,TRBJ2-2,ASSTPVGELF
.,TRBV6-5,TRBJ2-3,ASRMGHTQY
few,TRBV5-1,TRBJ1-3,ASSLEAGPGNTIY
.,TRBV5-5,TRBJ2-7,ASSPPGSDEQY
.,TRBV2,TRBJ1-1,ASNKGGGTEAF
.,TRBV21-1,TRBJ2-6,ASSKARYGANVLT
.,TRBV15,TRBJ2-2,ATSRDRVGELF
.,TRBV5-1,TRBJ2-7,ASSLGKGYEQY
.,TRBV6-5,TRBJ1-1,ASRFRQPNTEAF
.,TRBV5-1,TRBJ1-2,ASSLSGRVDGYT